These 13 T cell receptor beta chains share one sample of origin, sequenced in a study of T cells in Graves' hyperthyroidism and ophthalmopathy. Template material for amplifying TCR beta CDR3 regions consisted of RNA transcripts. The HTBI primer set was used in a first-round RT-PCR of the TCR CDR3. TCRdb passed the multiplex PCR reads through MiXCR, listing each CDR3 protein once. The data hold fewer than 650,000 distinct CDR3 sequences, with 46% observed a single time. Sequences were obtained from peripheral blood or thyroid tissue (not recorded which). These TCRs come from an adult woman with Graves' disease, either hyperthyroidism or ophthalmopathy (not recorded which).

The rearrangement uses TRBV6-2 or TRBV6-3 and TRBJ2-7; D is unresolved. The CDR3 sequence is 8 residues long. From germline, CDR1 is MNHEY and CDR2 SVGEGT. Trimming shortened V by 9 bases and J by 7 bases, and 4 bases separated the two germline ends. This chain's CDR3 is CARSEQYF. Here the CDR3 DNA reads TGTGCCAGGTCGGAGCAGTACTTC.

Many counts were recorded for this clonotype. The rearrangement joins TRBV7-9 to TRBJ1-6, with D possibly being TRBD1 (5 bases). The CDR3 is 16 amino acids. Germline V gives CDR1 SEHNR, CDR2 FQNEAQ (reference sequence). V lost 0 bases and J 4 bases, leaving 10 bases between the germline ends. This CDR3 is CASSLAPGGYNSPLHF. CDR3 nucleotide sequence: TGTGCCAGCAGCTTAGCACCTGGGGGTTATAATTCACCCCTCCACTTT.

The gene calls are TRBV20-1 and TRBJ1-5; TRBD1 might be the D (5 bases). Germline V lookup: CDR1 DFQATT, CDR2 SNEGSKA (reference sequence). The CDR3 runs 14 residues. V was shortened by 1 base and J by 3 bases, with 10 bases between the two germline ends. The CDR3 region is CSARGAGTNQPQHF. CDR3 nucleotides: TGCAGTGCTAGAGGTGCAGGGACCAATCAGCCCCAGCATTTT.

This sequence joins TRBV15 and TRBJ2-5; 10 nucleotides line up with TRBD1. V trimming: 0 bases; J trimming: 0 bases; junction bases outside the gene matches: 4. CDR3 length: 17 amino acids. The germline V gene has CDR1 LNHNV and CDR2 YYDKDF (reference sequence). CDR3 in DNA: TGTGCCACCAGCAGAGACAGGACAGGGGGATACCAAGAGACCCAGTACTTC. The encoded protein is CATSRDRTGGYQETQYF.

This chain uses TRBV20-1 with TRBJ1-1; 7 bases map to TRBD1. The CDR3 consists of 14 residues. Germline values: CDR1 DFQATT, CDR2 SNEGSKA (reference sequence). V was clipped by 6 bases and J by 1 base; unmatched bases: 8. CDR3 sequence reads: CSAPNRGGNTEAFF. The DNA for the CDR3 is TGCAGTGCGCCCAACAGGGGAGGGAACACTGAAGCTTTCTTT.

The chain joins TRBV20-1 to TRBJ2-2; TRBD2 is a possible D gene (5 bases). In germline, CDR1 is DFQATT, CDR2 SNEGSKA (reference sequence). The CDR3 consists of 15 residues. V lost 6 bases, J lost 2 bases, and 16 bases lay in between. CDR3: CSASRLAFNTGELFF. For the CDR3, the DNA is TGCAGTGCCTCAAGGCTAGCCTTTAACACCGGGGAGCTGTTTTTT.

This clonotype was detected only a few times. The chain uses TRBV19 and TRBJ1-5; D gene ambiguous. Trimming removed 8 bases at V and 1 base at J, with 18 bases between. The CDR3 contains 16 residues. Germline lookup yields CDR1 LNHDA and CDR2 SQIVND (reference sequence). The DNA of the CDR3 is TGTGCCAGTGAGGACCTCCCGTTGGGGAGCAATCAGCCCCAGCATTTT. Protein product: CASEDLPLGSNQPQHF.

This chain connects TRBV20-1 to TRBJ1-5; D possibly corresponds to TRBD1 (5 bases). This CDR3 contains 15 residues. The V and J ends lost 2 bases and 7 bases respectively, with 18 bases between them. Germline lookup yields CDR1 DFQATT and CDR2 SNEGSKA (reference sequence). CDR3 DNA: TGCAGTGCTAGAAGGGCTCAGGGAAGAGGGCAGCCCCAGCATTTT. The encoded protein is CSARRAQGRGQPQHF.

The chain couples TRBV20-1 to TRBJ1-1; no definite D call. V dropped 4 bases and J dropped 1 base, with 7 bases sitting between them. The V gene's germline CDR1 is DFQATT and CDR2 SNEGSKA (reference sequence). The CDR3 has 12 amino acids. The CDR3 bases are TGCAGTGCTAATTTCCAGAACACTGAAGCTTTCTTT. Translation gives CSANFQNTEAFF.

V gene TRBV10-3 combines with J gene TRBJ2-2; 11 positions agree with TRBD2. Germline trimming cut 11 bases from V and 3 bases from J; bases unmatched to any gene: 2. The germline V gene encodes CDR1 ENHRY and CDR2 SYGVKD. The CDR3 is made up of 13 amino acids. The CDR3: CALGLADTGELFF. The CDR3 DNA is TGTGCCTTGGGACTAGCGGACACCGGGGAGCTGTTTTTT.

There are many counts of this clonotype. V is TRBV19 and J is TRBJ2-7, with 8 bases that match TRBD1. The germline V gene encodes CDR1 LNHDA and CDR2 SQIVND (reference sequence). This CDR3 is 14 amino acids long. V shed 3 bases, J shed 6 bases, and the junction held 7 bases outside the gene matches. CDR3 sequence reads: CASSMSGQGGEQYF. CDR3 DNA sequence: TGTGCCAGTAGTATGTCCGGACAGGGAGGCGAGCAGTACTTC. The full variable domain, its missing parts supplied by reference TRBV19 and TRBJ2-7, is DGGITQSPKYLFRKEGQNVTLSCEQNLNHDAMYWYRQDPGQGLRLIYYSQIVNDFQKGDIAEGYSVSREKKESFPLTVTSAQKNPTAFYLCASSMSGQGGEQYFGPGTRLTVT.

This clonotype occurred a few times. The J gene is TRBJ1-2, the V gene TRBV10-3; possible D gene TRBD1, 6 bases. This CDR3 contains 17 residues. Germline V lookup: CDR1 ENHRY, CDR2 SYGVKD. V lost 3 bases to trimming and J lost 3 bases, with 20 bases between them. The CDR3 region is CAISDPTPTGGYYGYTF. The CDR3 region has the DNA TGTGCCATCAGTGACCCTACCCCGACAGGAGGGTACTATGGCTACACCTTC.

The chain is built from TRBV10-3 and TRBJ1-2; no definite D call. V was pared by 4 bases and J by 3 bases, with 15 bases between. The CDR3 length is 15 residues. Germline CDR1 is ENHRY and CDR2 is SYGVKD. CDR3 sequence: CAISGTHPKYYGYTF. Here the CDR3 DNA reads TGTGCCATCAGTGGAACTCACCCCAAATACTATGGCTACACCTTC.